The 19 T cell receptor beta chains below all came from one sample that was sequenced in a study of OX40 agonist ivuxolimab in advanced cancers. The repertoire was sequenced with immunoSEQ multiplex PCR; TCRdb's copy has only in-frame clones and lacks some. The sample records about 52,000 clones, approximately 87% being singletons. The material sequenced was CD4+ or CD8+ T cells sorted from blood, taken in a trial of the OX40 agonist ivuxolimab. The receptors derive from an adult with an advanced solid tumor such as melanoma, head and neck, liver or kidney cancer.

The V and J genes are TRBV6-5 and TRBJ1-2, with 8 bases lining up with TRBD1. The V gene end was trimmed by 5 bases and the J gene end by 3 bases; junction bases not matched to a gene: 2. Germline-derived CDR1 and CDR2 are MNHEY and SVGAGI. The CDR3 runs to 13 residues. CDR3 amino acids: CASSKQGDYGYTF. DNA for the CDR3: TGTGCCAGCAGTAAACAGGGGGACTATGGCTACACCTTC.

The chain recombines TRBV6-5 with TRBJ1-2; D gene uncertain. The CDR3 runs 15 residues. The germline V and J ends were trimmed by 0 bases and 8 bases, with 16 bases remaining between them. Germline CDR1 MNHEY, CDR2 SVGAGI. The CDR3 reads CASSYSLGGSRGYTF. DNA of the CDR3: TGTGCCAGCAGTTACTCACTTGGAGGGAGTCGAGGCTACACCTTC.

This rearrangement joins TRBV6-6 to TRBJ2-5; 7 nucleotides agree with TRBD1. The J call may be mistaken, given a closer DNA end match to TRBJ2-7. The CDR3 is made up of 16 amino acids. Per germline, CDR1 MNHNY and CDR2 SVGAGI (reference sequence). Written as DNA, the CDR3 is TGTGCCAGCGCACAAACGACAGGGTTGATTATATACGAGCAGTACTTC. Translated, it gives CASAQTTGLIIYEQYF.

The CDR3 loop reads CASSSPSGANTEAFF. In DNA form, the CDR3 reads TGTGCCAGCAGCTCCCCCTCAGGGGCGAACACTGAAGCTTTCTTT. The chain uses TRBV5-4 and TRBJ1-1, with D tentatively TRBD1 (6 bases). Germline V gene data show CDR1 as SGHNT and CDR2 as YYREEE (reference sequence). V lost 3 bases to trimming and J lost 1 base, with 13 bases between them. The CDR3 is 15 amino acids.

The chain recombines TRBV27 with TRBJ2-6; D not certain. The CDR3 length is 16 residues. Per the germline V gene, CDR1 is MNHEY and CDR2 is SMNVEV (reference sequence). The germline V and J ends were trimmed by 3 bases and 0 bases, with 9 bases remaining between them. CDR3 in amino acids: CASSLEKFSGANVLTF. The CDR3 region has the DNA TGTGCCAGCAGTTTGGAAAAGTTCTCTGGGGCCAACGTCCTGACTTTC.

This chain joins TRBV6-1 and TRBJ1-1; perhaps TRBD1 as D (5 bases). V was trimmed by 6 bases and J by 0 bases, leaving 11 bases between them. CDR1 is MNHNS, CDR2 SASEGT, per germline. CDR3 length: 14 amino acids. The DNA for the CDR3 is TGTGCCAGCAGCAGGGCAGGGTTGAACACTGAAGCTTTCTTT. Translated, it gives CASSRAGLNTEAFF.

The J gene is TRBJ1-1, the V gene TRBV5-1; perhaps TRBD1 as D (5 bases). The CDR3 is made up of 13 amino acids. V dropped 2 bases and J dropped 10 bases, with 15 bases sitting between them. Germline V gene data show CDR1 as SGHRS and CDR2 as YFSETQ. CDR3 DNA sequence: TGCGCCAGCAGCTTAACAGGCCCTGGAGGAGCTTTCTTT. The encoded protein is CASSLTGPGGAFF.

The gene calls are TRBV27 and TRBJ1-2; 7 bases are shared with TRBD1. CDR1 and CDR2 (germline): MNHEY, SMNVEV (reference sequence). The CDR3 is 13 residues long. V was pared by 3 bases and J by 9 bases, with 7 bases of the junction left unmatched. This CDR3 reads CASSFRDSVSYTF. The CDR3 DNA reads TGTGCCAGCAGTTTTAGGGACAGCGTAAGCTACACCTTC.

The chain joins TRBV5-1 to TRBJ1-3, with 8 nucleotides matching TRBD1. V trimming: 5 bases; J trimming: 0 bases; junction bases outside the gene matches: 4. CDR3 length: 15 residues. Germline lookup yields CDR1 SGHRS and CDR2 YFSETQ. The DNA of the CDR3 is TGCGCCAGCAGGCCCGGGACAGGCTCTGGAAACACCATATATTTT. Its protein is CASRPGTGSGNTIYF.

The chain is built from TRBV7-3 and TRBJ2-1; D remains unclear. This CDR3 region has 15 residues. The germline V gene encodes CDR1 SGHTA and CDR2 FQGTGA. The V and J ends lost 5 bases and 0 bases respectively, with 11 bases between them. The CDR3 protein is CASSLSTGSYNEQFF. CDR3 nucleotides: TGTGCCAGCAGCCTCAGCACGGGCTCCTACAATGAGCAGTTCTTC.

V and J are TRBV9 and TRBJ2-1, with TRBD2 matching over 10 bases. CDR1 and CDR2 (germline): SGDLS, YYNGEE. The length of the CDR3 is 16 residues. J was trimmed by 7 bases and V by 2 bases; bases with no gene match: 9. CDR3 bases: TGTGCCAGCAGCGTTATTAGCGGGGGGCCGGAGAATGAGCAGTTCTTC. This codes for CASSVISGGPENEQFF.

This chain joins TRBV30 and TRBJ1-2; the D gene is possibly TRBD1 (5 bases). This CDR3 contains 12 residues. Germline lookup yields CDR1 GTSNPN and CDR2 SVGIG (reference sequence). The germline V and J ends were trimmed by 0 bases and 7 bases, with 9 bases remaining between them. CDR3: CAWSVGQGGYTF. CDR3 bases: TGTGCCTGGAGTGTAGGGCAGGGTGGCTACACCTTC.

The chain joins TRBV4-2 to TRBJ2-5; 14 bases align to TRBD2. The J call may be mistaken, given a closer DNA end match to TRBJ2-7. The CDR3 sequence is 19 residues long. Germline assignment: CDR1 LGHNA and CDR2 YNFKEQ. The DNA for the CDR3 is TGTGCCAGCAGCCGGACCCCCGGGACTAGCGGGGGCGTTCACTACGAGCAGTACTTC. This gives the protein CASSRTPGTSGGVHYEQYF.

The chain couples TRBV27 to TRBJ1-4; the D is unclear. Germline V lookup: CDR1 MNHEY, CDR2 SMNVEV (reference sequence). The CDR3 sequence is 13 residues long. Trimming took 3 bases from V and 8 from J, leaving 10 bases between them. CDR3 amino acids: CASSFGRREKLFF. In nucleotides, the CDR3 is TGTGCCAGCAGTTTTGGCCGGCGGGAAAAACTGTTTTTT.

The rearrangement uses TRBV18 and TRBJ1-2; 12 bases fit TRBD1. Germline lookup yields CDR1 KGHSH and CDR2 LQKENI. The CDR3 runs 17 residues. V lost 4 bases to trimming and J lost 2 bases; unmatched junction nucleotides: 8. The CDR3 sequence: CASSQTGTGGENYGYTF. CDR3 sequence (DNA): TGTGCCAGCTCACAAACCGGGACAGGGGGCGAGAACTATGGCTACACCTTC.

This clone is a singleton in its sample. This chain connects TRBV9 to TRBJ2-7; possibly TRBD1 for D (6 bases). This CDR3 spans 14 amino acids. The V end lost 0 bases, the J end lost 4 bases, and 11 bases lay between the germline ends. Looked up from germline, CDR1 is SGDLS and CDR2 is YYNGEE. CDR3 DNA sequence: TGTGCCAGCAGCGTAGATGGACAGTCGTACGAGCAGTACTTC. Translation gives CASSVDGQSYEQYF.

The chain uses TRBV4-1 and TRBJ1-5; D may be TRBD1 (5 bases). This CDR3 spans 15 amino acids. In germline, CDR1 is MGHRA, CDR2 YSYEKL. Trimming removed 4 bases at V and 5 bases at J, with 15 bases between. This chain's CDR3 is CASSLSDSFYQPQHF. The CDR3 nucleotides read TGCGCCAGCAGCCTATCCGACAGTTTCTATCAGCCCCAGCATTTT.

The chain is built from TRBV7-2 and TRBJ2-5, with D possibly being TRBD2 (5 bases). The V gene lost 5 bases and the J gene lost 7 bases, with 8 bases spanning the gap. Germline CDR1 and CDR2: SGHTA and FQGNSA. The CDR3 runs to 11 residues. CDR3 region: CASSPSRTQYF. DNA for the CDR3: TGTGCCAGCAGCCCTAGCAGGACCCAGTACTTC.

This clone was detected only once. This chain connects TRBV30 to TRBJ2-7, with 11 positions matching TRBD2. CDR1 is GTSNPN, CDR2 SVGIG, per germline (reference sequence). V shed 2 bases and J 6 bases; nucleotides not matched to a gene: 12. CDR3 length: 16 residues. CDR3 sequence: CAWSRGASGGPGEQYF. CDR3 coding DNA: TGTGCCTGGAGTAGAGGTGCTAGCGGGGGGCCGGGCGAGCAGTACTTC.